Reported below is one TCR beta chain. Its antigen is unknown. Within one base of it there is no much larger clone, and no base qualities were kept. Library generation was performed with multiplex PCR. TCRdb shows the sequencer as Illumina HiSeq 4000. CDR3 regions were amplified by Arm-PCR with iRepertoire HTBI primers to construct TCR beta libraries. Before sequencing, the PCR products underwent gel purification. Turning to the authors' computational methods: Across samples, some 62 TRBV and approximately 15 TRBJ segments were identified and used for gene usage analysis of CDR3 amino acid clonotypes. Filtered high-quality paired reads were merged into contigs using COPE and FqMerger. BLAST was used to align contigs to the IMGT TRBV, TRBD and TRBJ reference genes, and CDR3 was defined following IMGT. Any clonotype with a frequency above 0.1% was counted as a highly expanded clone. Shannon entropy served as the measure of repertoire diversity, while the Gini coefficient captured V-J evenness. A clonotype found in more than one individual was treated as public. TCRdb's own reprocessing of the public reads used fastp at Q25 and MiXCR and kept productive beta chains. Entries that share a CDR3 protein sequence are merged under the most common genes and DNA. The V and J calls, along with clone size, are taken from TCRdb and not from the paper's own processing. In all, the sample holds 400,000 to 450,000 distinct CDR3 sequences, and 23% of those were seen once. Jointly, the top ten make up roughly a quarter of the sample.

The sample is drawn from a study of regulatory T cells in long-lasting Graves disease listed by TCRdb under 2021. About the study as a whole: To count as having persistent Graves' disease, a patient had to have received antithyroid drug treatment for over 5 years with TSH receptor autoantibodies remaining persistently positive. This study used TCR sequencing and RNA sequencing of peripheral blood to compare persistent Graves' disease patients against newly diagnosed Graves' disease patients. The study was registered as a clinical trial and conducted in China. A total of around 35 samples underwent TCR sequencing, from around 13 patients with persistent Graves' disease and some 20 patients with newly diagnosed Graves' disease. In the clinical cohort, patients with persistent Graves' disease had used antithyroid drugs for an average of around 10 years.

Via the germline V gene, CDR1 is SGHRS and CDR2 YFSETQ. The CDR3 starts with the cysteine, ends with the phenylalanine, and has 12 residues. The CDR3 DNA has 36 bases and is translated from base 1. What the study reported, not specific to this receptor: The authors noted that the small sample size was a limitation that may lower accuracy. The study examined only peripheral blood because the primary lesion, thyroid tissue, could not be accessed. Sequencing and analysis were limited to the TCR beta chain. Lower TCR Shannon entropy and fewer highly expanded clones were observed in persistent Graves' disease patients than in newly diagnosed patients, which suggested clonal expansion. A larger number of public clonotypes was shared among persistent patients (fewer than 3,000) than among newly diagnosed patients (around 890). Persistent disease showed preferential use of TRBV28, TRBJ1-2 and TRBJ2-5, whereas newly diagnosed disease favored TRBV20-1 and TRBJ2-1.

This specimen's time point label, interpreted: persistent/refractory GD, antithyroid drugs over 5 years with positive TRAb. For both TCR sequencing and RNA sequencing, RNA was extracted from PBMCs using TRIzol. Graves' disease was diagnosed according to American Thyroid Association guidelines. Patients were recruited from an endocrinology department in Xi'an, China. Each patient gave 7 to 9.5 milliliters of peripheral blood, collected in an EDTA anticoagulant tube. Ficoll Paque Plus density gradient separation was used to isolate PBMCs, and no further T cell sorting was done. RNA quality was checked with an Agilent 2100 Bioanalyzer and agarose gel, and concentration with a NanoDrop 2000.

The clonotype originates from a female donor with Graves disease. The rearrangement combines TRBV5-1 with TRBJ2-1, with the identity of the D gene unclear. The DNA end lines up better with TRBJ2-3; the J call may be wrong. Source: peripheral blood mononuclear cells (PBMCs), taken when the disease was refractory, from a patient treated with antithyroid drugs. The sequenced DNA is TGCGCCAGCAGGATTCGCCCAGATACGCAGTATTTT. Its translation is CASRIRPDTQYF.